This TCR beta chain was recorded in a study of OX40 agonist ivuxolimab in advanced cancers. The wider study: The diagnoses of dose-escalation patients were hepatocellular carcinoma, melanoma, renal cell or head and neck cancer. Mean age 60 years, range roughly 20 to 85; 82.7% male.

Germline loops: CDR1 SNHLY, CDR2 FYNNEI. V lost 3 bases and J lost 1, with 12 bases in between. The CDR3 extends over 15 amino acids. Sampled blood was obtained at baseline, cycle 4 day 1, and cycle 7 day 1. Measured with immunoSEQ multiplex PCR; TCRdb has only the in-frame clones, and not every one. The sample lists fewer than 55,000 clones, approximately 75% occurring once. This clonotype was sampled from an adult with an advanced solid tumor such as melanoma, head and neck, liver or kidney cancer. The material sequenced was CD4+ or CD8+ T cells sorted from blood, taken in a trial of the OX40 agonist ivuxolimab. The V call is TRBV2, the J call TRBJ1-1; D may be TRBD1 (5 bases). Written as DNA, the CDR3 is TGTGCCAGCAGTGAGCTGGGGCGTCAGAACACTGAAGCTTTCTTT. It specifies CASSELGRQNTEAFF.